Listed below are T cell receptor beta chains from one sample, sequenced in a study of regulatory T cells in long-lasting Graves disease. TCRdb independently ran MiXCR on the multiplex PCR reads; one entry per CDR3 protein. The sample lists 400,000 to 450,000 distinct CDR3 sequences, about 16% occurring once. These data are also associated with another study on T cells in Graves' hyperthyroidism and ophthalmopathy.

The sample in question was peripheral blood mononuclear cells (PBMCs), obtained at new diagnosis, from a patient treated with antithyroid drugs. The receptors come from a woman aged 25 to 39 with Graves disease. Both conserved end residues are part of each CDR3. D genes are given only for firm matches. Clone sizes are given selectively: once, few, many, or a class where the clone is expanded.

>.|TRBV27|TRBJ2-3|many
CASREGLDTQYF
TGTGCCAGCAGGGAAGGACTAGATACGCAGTATTTT
>.|TRBV7-9|TRBJ2-1|.
CASSLAEQANEQFF
TGTGCCAGCAGCTTAGCGGAACAGGCAAATGAGCAGTTCTTC
>.|TRBV28|TRBJ2-3|many
CASSSPTGLTDTQYF
TGTGCCAGCAGTTCCCCCACCGGACTCACAGATACGCAGTATTTT
>.|TRBV2|TRBJ2-5|many
CASSETGWETQYF
TGTGCCAGCAGTGAAACGGGGTGGGAGACCCAGTACTTC
>.|TRBV28|TRBJ2-7|many
CASSLLASEQYF
TGTGCCAGCAGTTTATTAGCTTCCGAGCAGTACTTC
>.|TRBV29-1|TRBJ1-1|few
CSVEDLSGFNTEAFF
TGCAGCGTTGAAGATCTTTCTGGGTTTAACACTGAAGCTTTCTTT
>TRBD1|TRBV6-1|TRBJ1-2|few
CASSPTDRGYGYTF
TGTGCCAGCAGTCCCACGGACAGGGGTTACGGCTACACCTTC
>TRBD2|TRBV10-3|TRBJ2-5|few
CAIRDSGGQETQYF
TGTGCCATCAGAGATTCGGGGGGCCAAGAGACCCAGTACTTC
>TRBD2|TRBV7-9|TRBJ2-1|few
CASSLGLLAFYNEQFF
TGTGCCAGCAGCTTAGGATTACTAGCGTTCTACAATGAGCAGTTCTTC
>TRBD1|TRBV5-5|TRBJ1-2|many
CASSLLPGGHGYTF
TGTGCCAGCAGCTTGTTACCAGGGGGCCATGGCTACACCTTC
>.|TRBV24-1|TRBJ2-3|few
CATSEPSADTQYF
TGTGCCACCAGTGAGCCTAGTGCAGATACGCAGTATTTT
>.|TRBV6-5|TRBJ2-6|.
CASSYSAGPGFSGANVLTF
TGTGCCAGCAGTTACTCAGCCGGGCCAGGATTCTCTGGGGCCAACGTCCTGACTTTC
>TRBD1|TRBV10-3|TRBJ1-2|many
CAISEDRGRGGYTF
TGTGCCATCAGTGAGGACAGGGGGAGAGGTGGCTACACCTTC
>.|TRBV27|TRBJ2-7|many
CASSVEASDGAEQYF
TGTGCCAGCAGTGTTGAAGCCTCTGATGGGGCCGAGCAGTACTTC
>TRBD2|TRBV10-3|TRBJ2-1|.
CAIRGLAGVEQFF
TGTGCCATCAGGGGACTAGCGGGGGTTGAGCAGTTCTTC
>.|TRBV9|TRBJ1-2|.
CASSVSPQIQKSYGYTF
TGTGCCAGCAGCGTAAGCCCCCAGATTCAAAAGTCCTATGGCTACACCTTC
>.|TRBV29-1|TRBJ2-7|.
CSVEGGVPYEQYF
TGCAGCGTTGAGGGAGGCGTTCCCTACGAGCAGTACTTC
>.|TRBV2|TRBJ1-1|many
CASSDPRGTGTEAFF
TGTGCCAGCAGTGATCCGCGAGGGACCGGGACTGAAGCTTTCTTT
>.|TRBV27|TRBJ1-2|many
CASSSSTGTYGYTF
TGTGCCAGCAGTTCCTCGACAGGAACCTATGGCTACACCTTC
>.|TRBV28|TRBJ2-7|many
CASSLNRPPYEQYF
TGTGCCAGCAGTTTGAACAGGCCTCCCTACGAGCAGTACTTC
>.|TRBV4-3|TRBJ2-1|many
CASSQGQNEQFF
TGCGCCAGCAGCCAAGGACAAAATGAGCAGTTCTTC
>.|TRBV2|TRBJ2-7|many
CASIPGGTPSYEQYF
TGTGCCAGCATCCCTGGGGGCACCCCCAGCTACGAGCAGTACTTC
>TRBD2|TRBV28|TRBJ2-1|many
CASSLWWLAENNEQFF
TGTGCCAGCAGTTTATGGTGGCTAGCGGAAAACAATGAGCAGTTCTTC
>TRBD2|TRBV4-3|TRBJ2-2|few
CASSLTLIGLAGDTGELFF
TGCGCCAGCAGCCTCACCCTTATAGGACTAGCGGGAGACACCGGGGAGCTGTTTTTT
>TRBD2|TRBV5-5|TRBJ2-7|few
CASSAGLAGFLSYEQYF
TGTGCCAGCAGCGCGGGACTAGCGGGCTTTTTGTCCTACGAGCAGTACTTC
>TRBD2|TRBV5-1|TRBJ2-1|many
CASSLGPAGGNEQFF
TGCGCCAGCAGCTTGGGCCCAGCGGGAGGGAATGAGCAGTTCTTC
>.|TRBV18|TRBJ1-2|many
CASSPSLLTGFRYGYTF
TGTGCCAGCTCACCGAGCCTTTTGACGGGGTTTCGATATGGCTACACCTTC
>.|TRBV20-1|TRBJ2-3|.
CSARAVSTDTQYF
TGCAGTGCTCGAGCGGTTAGCACAGATACGCAGTATTTT
>.|TRBV2|TRBJ1-1|many
CASRADSLKTAFF
TGTGCCAGCAGGGCGGACAGTTTAAAAACGGCTTTCTTT
>TRBD2|TRBV11-2|TRBJ2-1|many
CASSLSRGSNEQFF
TGTGCCAGCAGCTTGTCTCGCGGGAGCAATGAGCAGTTCTTC
>.|TRBV5-6|TRBJ1-5|few
CASSSEGNQPQHF
TGTGCCAGCAGCTCTGAAGGGAATCAGCCCCAGCATTTT
>TRBD1|TRBV11-3|TRBJ1-1|many
CASAGTGNTEAFF
TGTGCCAGCGCGGGGACAGGGAACACTGAAGCTTTCTTT
>.|TRBV20-1|TRBJ2-1|many
CSASPPGLYNEQFF
TGCAGTGCTTCACCACCGGGACTCTACAATGAGCAGTTCTTC
>.|TRBV12-3/TRBV12-4|TRBJ1-1|many
CASSVLGTEAFF
TGTGCCAGCAGTGTTCTCGGCACTGAAGCTTTCTTT
>.|TRBV30|TRBJ2-7|.
CAWNRGYHEQYF
TGTGCCTGGAACCGGGGCTACCACGAGCAGTACTTC
>.|TRBV5-1|TRBJ1-6|few
CASSLAGQLLSPLHF
TGCGCCAGCAGCTTGGCCGGGCAGTTGCTTTCACCCCTCCACTTT
>.|TRBV20-1|TRBJ1-1|many
CSARDHWQVWRLVDTEAFF
TGCAGTGCTAGAGATCATTGGCAGGTGTGGCGTTTGGTGGACACTGAAGCTTTCTTT
>.|TRBV6-1|TRBJ1-1|many
CASSRTLHTEAFF
TGTGCCAGCAGTAGGACACTACACACTGAAGCTTTCTTT
>TRBD2|TRBV9|TRBJ2-6|.
CASSVVGGASGRYGANVLTF
TGTGCCAGCAGCGTAGTCGGGGGGGCTAGCGGGAGATATGGGGCCAACGTCCTGACTTTC
>TRBD1|TRBV5-1|TRBJ1-5|many
CASSLDRDQPQHF
TGTGCCAGCAGCTTGGACAGGGACCAGCCCCAGCATTTT
>TRBD1|TRBV7-8|TRBJ1-1|.
CASAEGIHRGNLNTEAFF
TGTGCCAGCGCAGAGGGGATCCACAGGGGGAATCTGAACACTGAAGCTTTCTTT
>TRBD1|TRBV6-4|TRBJ1-4|.
CASSDTKDREGEKLFF
TGTGCCAGCAGTGACACAAAGGACAGGGAAGGTGAAAAACTGTTTTTT
>.|TRBV3-1|TRBJ2-7|many
CASSHTLPSYEQYF
TGTGCCAGCAGCCATACATTACCGTCCTACGAGCAGTACTTC
>TRBD2|TRBV28|TRBJ2-1|.
CASSSAGTSGNNEQFF
TGTGCCAGCAGTTCAGCCGGGACTAGCGGTAACAATGAGCAGTTCTTC
>.|TRBV7-3|TRBJ1-1|.
CASSLTVQGLVFF
TGTGCCAGCAGCTTAACCGTTCAGGGTTTGGTTTTCTTT
>TRBD2|TRBV30|TRBJ2-3|few
CAWISTWAGDTDTQYF
TGTGCCTGGATATCCACGTGGGCGGGAGACACAGATACGCAGTATTTT
>.|TRBV7-2|TRBJ2-3|many
CASRTPGALDTQYF
TGTGCCAGCAGAACCCCGGGGGCCTTAGATACGCAGTATTTT
>.|TRBV12-3/TRBV12-4|TRBJ2-7|many
CASSLVHGGSYEQYF
TGTGCCAGCAGTTTGGTCCACGGGGGCTCCTACGAGCAGTACTTC
>TRBD1|TRBV2|TRBJ2-2|many
CASNWDRNTGELFF
TGTGCCAGCAATTGGGACAGGAACACCGGGGAGCTGTTTTTT
>TRBD2|TRBV6-1|TRBJ2-2|many
CASSHTSGSWVGELFF
TGTGCCAGCAGTCACACTAGCGGGAGTTGGGTCGGGGAGCTGTTTTTT
>.|TRBV10-3|TRBJ2-7|many
CAITPGTGVNYEQYF
TGTGCCATCACCCCCGGGACGGGAGTGAACTACGAGCAGTACTTC
>.|TRBV12-3/TRBV12-4|TRBJ2-5|.
CASSMGSQKTQYF
TGTGCCAGCAGTATGGGATCCCAAAAGACCCAGTACTTC
>TRBD1|TRBV27|TRBJ2-1|many
CASSLLPGTGNNEQFF
TGTGCCAGCAGTTTGCTCCCCGGGACAGGTAACAATGAGCAGTTCTTC
>TRBD1|TRBV12-3/TRBV12-4|TRBJ2-1|.
CASSYGTGWYEQFF
TGTGCCAGCAGTTACGGGACAGGGTGGTATGAGCAGTTCTTC
>TRBD2|TRBV6-1|TRBJ2-1|.
CAISAMTSGYNEQFF
TGTGCCATCAGTGCGATGACTAGCGGTTATAATGAGCAGTTCTTC
>.|TRBV7-2|TRBJ2-5|.
CASRPPWGETQYF
TGTGCCAGCAGACCGCCGTGGGGAGAGACCCAGTACTTC
>TRBD1|TRBV7-9|TRBJ1-6|few
CASSSTPGTENNSPLHF
TGTGCCAGCAGCTCTACTCCCGGGACAGAAAATAATTCACCCCTCCACTTT